These T cell receptor beta chains were read from a single sample in a study of radiotherapy plus CTLA-4 blockade in lung cancer. The assay was immunoSEQ multiplex PCR, and TCRdb's table has in-frame clones only and misses some. The data contain tens of thousands of clones, 88% of them singletons. Sequenced material: peripheral blood, taken from a patient treated with radiotherapy plus ipilimumab. The receptors shown here come from a human donor with non-small cell lung cancer whose response to radiotherapy plus ipilimumab could not be evaluated. Both conserved end residues are trimmed from each CDR3. Each record gives: J gene, clone size, V gene, CDR3 protein. Only part of the rows carry a size: once, few, many, or a class if the clone is expanded.

TRBJ2-7	NA	TRBV15	ATSRAGTGGPYEQY
TRBJ1-2	NA	TRBV10-2	ASSPDRAPGYGYT
TRBJ1-1	NA	TRBV28	ASSLGLGKDAEAF
TRBJ1-1	NA	TRBV6-5	ASSYSSGAGTEAF
TRBJ1-4	NA	TRBV5-1	ASSLTGTGEKLF
TRBJ2-2	NA	TRBV7-2	ASSPGRHTGELF
TRBJ2-1	NA	TRBV4-3	AGSREALGGEQF
TRBJ2-7	once	TRBV5-5	ASSLWTGGGEQY
TRBJ1-5	NA	TRBV5-1	ASSSGDNQPQH
TRBJ1-4	NA	TRBV10-3	AISGAGTNFSKLF
TRBJ2-5	NA	TRBV19	ASSIGQGPETQY
TRBJ1-5	NA	TRBV2	ASSSGQPNQPQH
TRBJ2-7	NA	TRBV25-1	ASSDPDYDEQY
TRBJ1-3	NA	TRBV4-3	ASSQDRSSGNTIY
TRBJ1-1	NA	TRBV6-1	ASSELGGVHTEAF
TRBJ2-7	few	TRBV6-1	ASSEYGQGVYEQY
TRBJ1-2	NA	TRBV4-3	ASSQDDFNYGYT
TRBJ2-3	NA	TRBV7-2	ASSYGTIGTTTDTQY
TRBJ2-1	NA	TRBV7-9	ASSFSSEQF
TRBJ1-2	NA	TRBV4-1	ASSQDEAGFYGYT
TRBJ2-2	NA	TRBV29-1	SVETRDRALTGELF
TRBJ2-7	NA	TRBV29-1	SVLGQGGTYEQY
TRBJ1-1	NA	TRBV2	ASRPGTGNTEAF
TRBJ2-5	NA	TRBV25-1	ASSVAGGQKTQY
TRBJ1-6	once	TRBV7-2	ASSVVVGRVGSPLH